Shown below are 27 T cell receptor beta chains from a single sample sequenced in a study of blood T cell repertoires in COVID-19. TCRdb's copy holds only in-frame clones and misses some; the assay was immunoSEQ multiplex PCR. The table includes under 400,000 clones, about 92% detected once. Sequenced material: peripheral blood. Every receptor here comes from a woman between 55 and 75 years old with COVID-19, enrolled during active disease.

The J gene is TRBJ1-5, the V gene TRBV6-6, with TRBD1 matching over 9 bases. The V segment lost 6 bases and the J segment 7 bases; nucleotides outside the gene matches: 10. Germline V gene data show CDR1 as MNHNY and CDR2 as SVGAGI (reference sequence). The CDR3 covers 15 residues. The CDR3 nucleotides read TGTGCCAGCAGGCCCGACAGGGGGGGAAGACAGCCCCAGCATTTT. Its translation is CASRPDRGGRQPQHF.

V is TRBV7-9 and J is TRBJ1-2; perhaps TRBD1 as D (6 bases). The V gene's germline CDR1 is SEHNR and CDR2 FQNEAQ (reference sequence). The V gene lost 7 bases and the J gene lost 8 bases, with 17 bases spanning the gap. This CDR3 spans 13 amino acids. The CDR3 DNA reads TGTGCCAGCAACCAGGCAGGGGTTTGGGGCTACACCTTC. Protein sequence: CASNQAGVWGYTF.

The V and J genes are TRBV5-1 and TRBJ2-7; D is possibly TRBD1 (6 bases). This CDR3 is built from 15 residues. The V end was cut by 3 bases, the J end by 3 bases, with 16 bases between. CDR1 and CDR2 from the germline V gene are SGHRS and YFSETQ. The CDR3 reads CASSSGHPALYEQYF. As DNA, the CDR3 is TGCGCCAGCAGCTCGGGACACCCGGCGCTCTACGAGCAGTACTTC. Together with reference TRBV5-1 and TRBJ2-7, the CDR3 gives the full variable domain: KAGVTQTPRYLIKTRGQQVTLSCSPISGHRSVSWYQQTPGQGLQFLFEYFSETQRNKGNFPGRFSGRQFSNSRSEMNVSTLELGDSALYLCASSSGHPALYEQYFGPGTRLTVT.

This clone showed up just once. The J gene is TRBJ1-1, the V gene TRBV11-3, with no clear D. CDR1 and CDR2 (germline): SGHNT, YENEEA. The V and J ends lost 1 base and 0 bases respectively, with 3 bases between them. The CDR3 extends over 13 amino acids. The CDR3 loop is CASSLGLNTEAFF. The CDR3 nucleotides are TGTGCCAGCAGCTTAGGGCTGAACACTGAAGCTTTCTTT.

V is TRBV5-1 and J is TRBJ1-5; D perhaps matches TRBD1 (6 bases). Germline V lookup: CDR1 SGHRS, CDR2 YFSETQ. Trimming removed 0 bases at V and 7 bases at J, with 14 bases between. The CDR3 length is 15 residues. The CDR3 nucleotides read TGCGCCAGCAGCTTGGCGGGGGGCGAGAGACAGCCCCAGCATTTT. Its translation is CASSLAGGERQPQHF.

The chain uses TRBV11-3 and TRBJ2-2; D is unresolved. The V end lost 6 bases, the J end lost 2 bases, and 10 bases lay between the germline ends. This CDR3 has 14 residues. In germline, CDR1 is SGHNT, CDR2 YENEEA. The CDR3 DNA sequence: TGTGCCAGCAGGAACAGCTTCAACACCGGGGAGCTGTTTTTT. This translates into CASRNSFNTGELFF.

V is TRBV18 and J is TRBJ2-7; tentatively, D is TRBD1 (6 bases). The CDR3 contains 13 residues. From germline, CDR1 is KGHSH and CDR2 LQKENI. The V end lost 5 bases, the J end lost 4 bases, and 12 bases lay between the germline ends. The CDR3 is CASSTRTDYEQYF. Here the CDR3 DNA reads TGTGCCAGCTCAACGAGGACAGATTACGAGCAGTACTTC. Full variable domain (missing parts from reference TRBV18 and TRBJ2-7): NAGVMQNPRHLVRRRGQEARLRCSPMKGHSHVYWYRQLPEEGLKFMVYLQKENIIDESGMPKERFSAEFPKEGPSILRIQQVVRGDSAAYFCASSTRTDYEQYFGPGTRLTVT.

The V call is TRBV2, the J call TRBJ1-5, with D uncertain. V was cut by 7 bases and J by 3 bases, with 10 bases left in between. The CDR3 is 13 amino acids. Germline CDR1 reads SNHLY; CDR2 reads FYNNEI. The CDR3, as DNA: TGTGCCAGCAAGGCGGATTACAATCAGCCCCAGCATTTT. This gives the protein CASKADYNQPQHF.

The chain employs TRBV19 and TRBJ2-6, with TRBD1 matching 8 bases. V shed 6 bases, J shed 2 bases, and the junction held 3 bases outside the gene matches. Germline CDR1 and CDR2: LNHDA and SQIVND (reference sequence). The CDR3 totals 15 residues. This chain's CDR3 is CASRLTGAGANVLTF. CDR3 nucleotide sequence: TGTGCCAGTAGGTTGACAGGGGCTGGGGCCAACGTCCTGACTTTC. The full variable domain, completed using reference TRBV19 and TRBJ2-6, is DGGITQSPKYLFRKEGQNVTLSCEQNLNHDAMYWYRQDPGQGLRLIYYSQIVNDFQKGDIAEGYSVSREKKESFPLTVTSAQKNPTAFYLCASRLTGAGANVLTFGAGSRLTVL.

Turning to this clone: Other DNA sequences from this sample encode an identical CDR3 as well. The chain joins TRBV6-5 to TRBJ1-1; 9 positions agree with TRBD1. The CDR3 sequence is 15 residues long. Germline V gene sequence: CDR1 MNHEY, CDR2 SVGAGI. Losses at the gene ends were 7 bases for V and 3 bases for J; bases not matched to a gene: 9. CDR3 amino acids: CASTPTGGRDTEAFF. The CDR3 DNA reads as TGTGCCAGCACCCCGACAGGGGGACGGGACACTGAAGCTTTCTTT.

The V gene is TRBV5-4, the J gene TRBJ1-1; 8 nucleotides agree with TRBD1. J gave up 4 bases and V 6 bases, and 11 bases lay outside the gene matches. There are 15 residues in the CDR3. Per germline, CDR1 SGHNT and CDR2 YYREEE (reference sequence). The CDR3 DNA reads as TGTGCCAGCACCCTTGGACAGGGAGGGTTCACTGAAGCTTTCTTT. Residues: CASTLGQGGFTEAFF.

The chain has TRBV5-8 and TRBJ2-1; possibly TRBD1 for D (6 bases). This CDR3 is 15 amino acids long. Germline loops: CDR1 SGHTS, CDR2 YDEGEE. Trimming stripped 4 bases from V and 2 bases from J, with 13 bases between. The CDR3 here is CASSPTGMAYNEQFF. CDR3 bases: TGTGCCAGCAGCCCCACAGGGATGGCCTACAATGAGCAGTTCTTC.

CDR3 region: CASSLSGVETQYF. The CDR3 region has the DNA TGTGCCAGCAGCCTGTCAGGGGTGGAGACCCAGTACTTC. The genes are TRBV3-1 (or the pseudogene TRBV3-2) and TRBJ2-5; D is perhaps TRBD1 (6 bases). The CDR3 is made up of 13 amino acids. V gave up 4 bases and J gave up 5 bases, with 11 bases separating them. Germline assignment: CDR1 LGHDT and CDR2 YNNKEL (reference sequence).

The CDR3 DNA sequence: TGCGCCAGCAGCTCCGAGGGTACGGATCAGCCCCAGCATTTT. Encoded protein: CASSSEGTDQPQHF. The J gene is TRBJ1-5, the V gene TRBV5-1; no clear D gene. Trimming left V 3 bases short and J 5 bases short, with 12 bases between. CDR1 and CDR2 from the germline V gene are SGHRS and YFSETQ. The CDR3 consists of 14 residues.

The J gene is TRBJ2-7, the V gene TRBV15, with TRBD1 matching over 8 bases. CDR3 length equals 15 residues. Germline-derived CDR1 and CDR2 are LNHNV and YYDKDF (reference sequence). V trimming: 3 bases; J trimming: 2 bases; junction bases outside the gene matches: 6. Written as DNA, the CDR3 is TGTGCCACCAGCAGGGACAGGGTTGGGACCTACGAGCAGTACTTC. Its translation: CATSRDRVGTYEQYF. Combining the CDR3 with reference TRBV15 and TRBJ2-7 gives the whole variable domain DAMVIQNPRYQVTQFGKPVTLSCSQTLNHNVMYWYQQKSSQAPKLLFHYYDKDFNNEADTPDNFQSRRPNTSFCFLDIRSPGLGDTAMYLCATSRDRVGTYEQYFGPGTRLTVT.

The J gene is TRBJ1-5, the V gene TRBV12-3 or TRBV12-4; no definite D call. The V end lost 2 bases, the J end lost 4 bases, and 6 bases lay between the germline ends. The CDR3 contains 13 residues. The CDR3 DNA reads TGTGCCAGCAGTTTACAGGTAAATCAGCCCCAGCATTTT. Its translation is CASSLQVNQPQHF.

CDR3 sequence reads: CAISLGLANTEAFF. CDR3 nucleotides: TGTGCCATCAGCCTCGGACTGGCGAACACTGAAGCTTTCTTT. J is TRBJ1-1 and V is TRBV10-3; D gene uncertain. The CDR3 has 14 amino acids. Germline-derived CDR1 and CDR2 are ENHRY and SYGVKD. Deletions cut 6 bases from V and 1 base from J, with 12 bases between.

The chain carries TRBV5-5 and TRBJ1-4; D is uncertain. The V end was cut by 3 bases, the J end by 2 bases, with 8 bases between. Germline V gives CDR1 SGHKS, CDR2 YYEKEE (reference sequence). This CDR3 spans 14 amino acids. CDR3 DNA sequence: TGTGCCAGCAGCTATACCCAGACTAATGAAAAACTGTTTTTT. It is translated as CASSYTQTNEKLFF.

The chain carries TRBV6-5 and TRBJ1-2; no reliable D call. Germline V CDR1 and CDR2: MNHEY, SVGAGI. The CDR3 has 13 residues. V dropped 4 bases and J dropped 4 bases, with 10 bases sitting between them. In nucleotides, the CDR3 is TGTGCCAGCAGTTCTAGCCTCCCCTATGGCTACACCTTC. Translating it yields CASSSSLPYGYTF.

V gene TRBV19 combines with J gene TRBJ2-3; 9 nucleotides match TRBD2. Losses at the gene ends were 5 bases for V and 5 bases for J; bases not matched to a gene: 11. Germline lookup yields CDR1 LNHDA and CDR2 SQIVND (reference sequence). The CDR3 extends over 16 amino acids. As DNA, the CDR3 is TGTGCCAGTAGTGGTCGGGGGCGGGGGGGCGTAGATACGCAGTATTTT. It codes for CASSGRGRGGVDTQYF.

This clone has more than one count but fewer than ten. This chain links TRBV6-5 with TRBJ2-5, with 10 bases that match TRBD1. The CDR3 totals 15 residues. The junction had 11 bases not matched to a gene; V was cut back by 8 bases and J by 5 bases. Germline loops: CDR1 MNHEY, CDR2 SVGAGI. CDR3 sequence reads: CASGETGGEWETQYF. CDR3 sequence (DNA): TGTGCCAGCGGGGAGACAGGGGGCGAGTGGGAGACCCAGTACTTC.

This sequence joins TRBV5-1 and TRBJ1-2; 11 nucleotides agree with TRBD1. The CDR3 is made up of 14 amino acids. Trimming at V came to 4 bases and at J to 7 bases, leaving 6 bases not matched to a gene. In germline, CDR1 is SGHRS, CDR2 YFSETQ. CDR3 amino acids: CASSTGQGVVGYTF. As DNA, the CDR3 is TGCGCCAGCAGCACGGGACAGGGGGTTGTTGGCTACACCTTC.

The gene calls are TRBV7-9 and TRBJ2-3; 7 bases line up with TRBD2. This CDR3 region has 15 residues. Germline V gene sequence: CDR1 SEHNR, CDR2 FQNEAQ (reference sequence). V shed 3 bases, J shed 6 bases, and the junction held 9 bases outside the gene matches. The CDR3 DNA is TGTGCCAGCAGCTTCCAAGCGGGACCCCAGGATACGCAGTATTTT. It is translated as CASSFQAGPQDTQYF. The full variable domain, with the rest looked up from reference TRBV7-9 and TRBJ2-3, is DTGVSQNPRHKITKRGQNVTFRCDPISEHNRLYWYRQTLGQGPEFLTYFQNEAQLEKSRLLSDRFSAERPKGSFSTLEIQRTEQGDSAMYLCASSFQAGPQDTQYFGPGTRLTVL.

The CDR3 nucleotides read TGTGCCAGCAGCTTACTCCAGGGTCGGAACACTGAAGCTTTCTTT. Protein sequence: CASSLLQGRNTEAFF. The V and J genes are TRBV7-8 and TRBJ1-1, with D possibly TRBD1 on 5 matching bases. The CDR3 consists of 15 residues. Germline V gene lookup returns CDR1 SGHVS and CDR2 FQNEAQ. V was clipped by 2 bases and J by 1 base, with 11 bases between them.

This rearrangement joins TRBV6-7 to TRBJ1-2; the D gene is possibly TRBD1 (5 bases). TRBV6-7 is identified as an open reading frame with a role that is uncertain. CDR3 size: 14 residues. V shed 5 bases and J shed 0 bases, with 10 bases lying between them. CDR3 region: CASSLDRPNYGYTF. CDR3 nucleotide sequence: TGTGCCAGCAGTCTAGACAGACCTAACTATGGCTACACCTTC.

This clone was counted a single time. The genes are TRBV19 and TRBJ2-7; 9 bases agree with TRBD2. This CDR3 has 13 amino acids. Germline-derived CDR1 and CDR2 are LNHDA and SQIVND (reference sequence). V shed 6 bases, J shed 4 bases, and the junction held 4 bases outside the gene matches. CDR3 region: CASRRGGAYEQYF. The CDR3 DNA sequence: TGTGCCAGTAGACGCGGGGGGGCGTACGAGCAGTACTTC.

The chain joins TRBV6-5 to TRBJ1-2; unclear D gene. CDR1 is MNHEY and CDR2 is SVGAGI in the germline V gene. Between the trimmed V and J ends, which lost 2 bases and 5 bases, there was a span of 15 bases. The CDR3 sequence is 15 residues long. The CDR3 region is CASSYEGRGIYGYTF. Here the CDR3 DNA reads TGTGCCAGCAGTTACGAAGGGCGGGGAATTTATGGCTACACCTTC.